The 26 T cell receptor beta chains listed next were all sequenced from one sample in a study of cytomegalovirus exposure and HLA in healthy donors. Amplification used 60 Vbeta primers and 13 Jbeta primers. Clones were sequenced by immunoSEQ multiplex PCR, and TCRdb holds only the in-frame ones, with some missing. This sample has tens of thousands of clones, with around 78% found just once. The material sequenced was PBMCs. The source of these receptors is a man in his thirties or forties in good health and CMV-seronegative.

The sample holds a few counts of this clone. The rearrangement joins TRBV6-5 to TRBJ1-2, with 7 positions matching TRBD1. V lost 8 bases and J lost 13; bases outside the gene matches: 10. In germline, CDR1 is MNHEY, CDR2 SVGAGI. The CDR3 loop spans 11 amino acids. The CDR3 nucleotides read TGTGCCAGCTCTCAGGGGGTATACAGCACCTTC. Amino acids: CASSQGVYSTF.

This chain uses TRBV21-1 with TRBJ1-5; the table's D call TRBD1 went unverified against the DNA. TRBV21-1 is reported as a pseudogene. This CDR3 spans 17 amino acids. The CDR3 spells CASSKVVGGSSNQPQHF. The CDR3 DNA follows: TGTGCCAGCAGCAAAGTTGTAGGGGGCTCTTCCAATCAGCCCCAGCATTTT.

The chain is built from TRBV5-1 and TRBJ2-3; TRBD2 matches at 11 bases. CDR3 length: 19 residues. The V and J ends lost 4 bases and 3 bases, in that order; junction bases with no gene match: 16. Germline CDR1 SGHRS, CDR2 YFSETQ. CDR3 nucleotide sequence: TGCGCCAGCAGCCGACAAATTAGCGGGAGGGCCATCAGAACAGATACGCAGTATTTT. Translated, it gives CASSRQISGRAIRTDTQYF.

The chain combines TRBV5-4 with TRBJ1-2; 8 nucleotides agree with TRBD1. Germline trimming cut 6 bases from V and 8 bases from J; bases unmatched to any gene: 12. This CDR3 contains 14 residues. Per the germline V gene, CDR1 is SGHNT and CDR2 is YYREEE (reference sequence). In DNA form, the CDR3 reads TGTGCCAGCAACCTGGACAGGGTGGGAAACGGCTACACCTTC. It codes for CASNLDRVGNGYTF.

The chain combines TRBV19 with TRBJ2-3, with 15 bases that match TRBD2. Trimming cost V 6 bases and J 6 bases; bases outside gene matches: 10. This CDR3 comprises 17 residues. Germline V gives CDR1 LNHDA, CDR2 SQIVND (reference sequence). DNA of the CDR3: TGTGCCAGTAGAAGGACTAGCGGGAGGGCCCTCGGGGATACGCAGTATTTT. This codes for CASRRTSGRALGDTQYF.

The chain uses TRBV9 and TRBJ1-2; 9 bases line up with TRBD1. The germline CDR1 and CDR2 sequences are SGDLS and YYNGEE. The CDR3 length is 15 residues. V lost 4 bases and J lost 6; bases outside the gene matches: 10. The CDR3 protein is CASSPRTGERNGYTF. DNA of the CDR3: TGTGCCAGCAGCCCGAGGACAGGGGAGAGGAATGGCTACACCTTC.

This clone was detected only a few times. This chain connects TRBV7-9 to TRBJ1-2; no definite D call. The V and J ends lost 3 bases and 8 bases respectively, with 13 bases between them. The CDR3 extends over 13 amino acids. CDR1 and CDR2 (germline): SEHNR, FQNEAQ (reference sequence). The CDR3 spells CASSFQPARGYTF. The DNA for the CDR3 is TGTGCCAGCAGCTTCCAGCCAGCGCGGGGCTACACCTTC.

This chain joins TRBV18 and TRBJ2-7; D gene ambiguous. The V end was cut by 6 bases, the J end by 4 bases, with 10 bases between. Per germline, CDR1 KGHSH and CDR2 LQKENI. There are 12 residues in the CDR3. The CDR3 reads CASSVTPYEQYV. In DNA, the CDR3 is TGTGCCAGCTCCGTGACTCCATACGAGCAGTACGTC.

CDR3 amino acids: CAISALAGGPYTQYF. In DNA, the CDR3 is TGTGCCATCAGTGCGCTAGCGGGGGGGCCTTATACGCAGTATTTT. This chain links TRBV10-3 with TRBJ2-3; 12 bases are a match to TRBD2. Trimming took 4 bases from V and 7 from J; bases not matched to a gene: 6. The CDR3 sequence is 15 residues long. Per the germline V gene, CDR1 is ENHRY and CDR2 is SYGVKD.

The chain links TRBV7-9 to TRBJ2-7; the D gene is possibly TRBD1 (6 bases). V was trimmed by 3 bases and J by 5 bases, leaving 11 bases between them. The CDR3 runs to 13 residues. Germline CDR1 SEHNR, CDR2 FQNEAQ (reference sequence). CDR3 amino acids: CASSLDSNDEQYV. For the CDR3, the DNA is TGTGCCAGCAGCTTGGACAGTAACGACGAGCAGTACGTC.

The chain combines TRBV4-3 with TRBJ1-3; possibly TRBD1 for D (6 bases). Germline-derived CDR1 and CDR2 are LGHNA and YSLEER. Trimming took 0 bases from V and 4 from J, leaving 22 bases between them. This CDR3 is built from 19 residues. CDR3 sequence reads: CASSQDLQTTGFGGNTIYF. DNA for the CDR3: TGCGCCAGCAGCCAAGATCTACAAACAACAGGGTTCGGGGGAAACACCATATATTTT.

CDR3 DNA: TGCAGCGTTGAAGTGGGACTAGCGGGGGGGCGGACGGGCACAGATACGCAGTATTTT. Protein: CSVEVGLAGGRTGTDTQYF. The chain links TRBV29-1 to TRBJ2-3; 16 bases are a match to TRBD2. V was clipped by 1 base and J by 1 base; unmatched bases: 8. In germline, CDR1 is SQVTM, CDR2 ANQGSEA. This CDR3 is built from 19 residues.

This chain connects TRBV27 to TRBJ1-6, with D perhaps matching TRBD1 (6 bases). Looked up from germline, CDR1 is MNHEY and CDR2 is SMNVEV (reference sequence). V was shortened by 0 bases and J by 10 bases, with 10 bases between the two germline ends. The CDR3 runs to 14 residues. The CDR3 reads CASSLSQGTSPLHF. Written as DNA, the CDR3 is TGTGCCAGCAGTTTATCACAGGGTACCTCACCCCTCCACTTT.

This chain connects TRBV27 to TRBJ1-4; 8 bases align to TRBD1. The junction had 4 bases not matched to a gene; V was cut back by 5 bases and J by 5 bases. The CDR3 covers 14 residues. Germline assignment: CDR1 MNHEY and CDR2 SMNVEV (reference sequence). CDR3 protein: CASSPRQGNEKLFF. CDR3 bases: TGTGCCAGCAGTCCTCGACAGGGGAATGAAAAACTGTTTTTT.

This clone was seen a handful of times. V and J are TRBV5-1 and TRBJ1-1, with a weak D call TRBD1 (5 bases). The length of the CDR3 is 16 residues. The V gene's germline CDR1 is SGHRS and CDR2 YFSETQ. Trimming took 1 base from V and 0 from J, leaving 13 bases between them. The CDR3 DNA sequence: TGCGCCAGCAGCTTGAGCGACAGCCCCATGAACACTGAAGCTTTCTTT. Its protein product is CASSLSDSPMNTEAFF.

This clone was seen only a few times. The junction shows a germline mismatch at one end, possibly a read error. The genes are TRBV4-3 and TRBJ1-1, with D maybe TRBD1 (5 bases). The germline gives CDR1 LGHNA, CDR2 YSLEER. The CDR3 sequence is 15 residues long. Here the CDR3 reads CASSQVLSGGTTAFF. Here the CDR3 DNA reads TGCGCCAGCAGTCAAGTTTTATCCGGGGGAACGACAGCTTTCTTT.

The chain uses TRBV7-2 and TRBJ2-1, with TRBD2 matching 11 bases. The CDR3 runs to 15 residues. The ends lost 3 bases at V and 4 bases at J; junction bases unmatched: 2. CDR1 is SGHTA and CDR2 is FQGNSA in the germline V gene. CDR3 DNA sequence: TGTGCCAGCAGCTTGGGACTAGCGGAGTACAATGAGCAGTTCTTC. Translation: CASSLGLAEYNEQFF. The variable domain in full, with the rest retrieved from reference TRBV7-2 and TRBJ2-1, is GAGVSQSPSNKVTEKGKDVELRCDPISGHTALYWYRQSLGQGLEFLIYFQGNSAPDKSGLPSDRFSAERTGGSVSTLTIQRTQQEDSAVYLCASSLGLAEYNEQFFGPGTRLTVL.

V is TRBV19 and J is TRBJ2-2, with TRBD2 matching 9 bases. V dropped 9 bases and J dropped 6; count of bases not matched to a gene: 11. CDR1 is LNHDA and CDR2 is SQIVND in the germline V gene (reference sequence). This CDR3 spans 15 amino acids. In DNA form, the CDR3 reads TGTGCCAGCTGCGGACTAGCGTCCGGCTCCGGGGAGCTGTTTTTT. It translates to CASCGLASGSGELFF. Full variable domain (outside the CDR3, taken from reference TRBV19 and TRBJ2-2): DGGITQSPKYLFRKEGQNVTLSCEQNLNHDAMYWYRQDPGQGLRLIYYSQIVNDFQKGDIAEGYSVSREKKESFPLTVTSAQKNPTAFYLCASCGLASGSGELFFGEGSRLTVL.

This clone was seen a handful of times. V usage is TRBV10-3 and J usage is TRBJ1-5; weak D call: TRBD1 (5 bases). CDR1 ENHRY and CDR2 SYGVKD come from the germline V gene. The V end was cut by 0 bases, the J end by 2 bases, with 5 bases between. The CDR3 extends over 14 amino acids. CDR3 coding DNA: TGTGCCATCAGTGAGTCGACAGGCAATCAGCCCCAGCATTTT. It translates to CAISESTGNQPQHF.

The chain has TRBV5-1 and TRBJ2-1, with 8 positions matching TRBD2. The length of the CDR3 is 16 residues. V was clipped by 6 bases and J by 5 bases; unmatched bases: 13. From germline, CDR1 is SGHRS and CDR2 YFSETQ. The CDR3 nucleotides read TGCGCCAGCACCTTTCACTTTAGCGGGAACGACAATGAGCAGTTCTTC. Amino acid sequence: CASTFHFSGNDNEQFF.

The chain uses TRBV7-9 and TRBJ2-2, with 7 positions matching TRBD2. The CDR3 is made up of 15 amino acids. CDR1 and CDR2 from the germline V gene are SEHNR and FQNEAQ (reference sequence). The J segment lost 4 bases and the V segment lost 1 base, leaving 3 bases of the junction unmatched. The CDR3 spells CASSLGTRGTGELFF. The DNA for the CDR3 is TGTGCCAGCAGCTTAGGGACTAGGGGCACCGGGGAGCTGTTTTTT.

The CDR3 DNA follows: TGTGCCAGCAGCTACGAGAAGGGGGGGCTCAGCAATCAGCCCCAGCATTTT. Its translation: CASSYEKGGLSNQPQHF. The rearrangement uses TRBV7-2 and TRBJ1-5, with D perhaps TRBD1 (6 bases). Per germline, CDR1 SGHTA and CDR2 FQGNSA. Trimming cost V 4 bases and J 1 base, with 17 bases left between them. This CDR3 comprises 17 residues.

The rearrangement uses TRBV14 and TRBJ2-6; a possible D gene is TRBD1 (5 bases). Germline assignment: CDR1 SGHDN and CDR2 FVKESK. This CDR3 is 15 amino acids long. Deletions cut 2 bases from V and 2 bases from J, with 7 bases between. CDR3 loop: CASSQSGTGANVLTF. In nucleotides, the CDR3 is TGTGCCAGCAGCCAATCAGGGACTGGGGCCAACGTCCTGACTTTC.

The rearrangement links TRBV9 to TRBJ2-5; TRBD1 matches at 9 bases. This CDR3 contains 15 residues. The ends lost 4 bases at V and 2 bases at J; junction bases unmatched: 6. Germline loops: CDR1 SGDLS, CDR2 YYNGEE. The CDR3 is CASSPTGGVQETQYF. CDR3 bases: TGTGCCAGCAGCCCCACAGGGGGCGTACAAGAGACCCAGTACTTC. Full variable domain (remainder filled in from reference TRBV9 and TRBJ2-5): DSGVTQTPKHLITATGQRVTLRCSPRSGDLSVYWYQQSLDQGLQFLIQYYNGEERAKGNILERFSAQQFPDLHSELNLSSLELGDSALYFCASSPTGGVQETQYFGPGTRLLVL.

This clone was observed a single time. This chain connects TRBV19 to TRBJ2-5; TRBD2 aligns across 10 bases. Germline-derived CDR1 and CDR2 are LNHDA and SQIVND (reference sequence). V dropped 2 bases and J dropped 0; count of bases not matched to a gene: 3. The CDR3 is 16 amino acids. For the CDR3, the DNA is TGTGCCAGTAGTATACTAGCGGGAGAGAACCAAGAGACCCAGTACTTC. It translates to CASSILAGENQETQYF.

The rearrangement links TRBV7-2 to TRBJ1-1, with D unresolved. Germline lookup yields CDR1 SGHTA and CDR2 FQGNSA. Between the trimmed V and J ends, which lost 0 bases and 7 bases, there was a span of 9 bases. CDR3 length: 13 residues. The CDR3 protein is CASSLARTVEAFF. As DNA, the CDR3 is TGTGCCAGCAGCTTAGCGCGAACGGTTGAAGCTTTCTTT.